The rows below give T cell receptor beta chains drawn from one sample of a study of identifying expanded T cells in peripheral blood. This table comes from immunoSEQ multiplex PCR, and its TCRdb copy is limited to in-frame clones, with some not included. Among around 68,000 clones listed, about 89% were seen once. The source material was blood. These receptors originate from a person aged 18-69 years in good health. The CDR3 runs from the conserved cysteine through the conserved F or W.

v_call: TRBV28; j_call: TRBJ2-7; cdr3_length: 19; cdr3_aa: CASRNLRLAGGTSSYEQYF
v_call: TRBV11-2; j_call: TRBJ1-2; cdr3_length: 14; cdr3_aa: CASSLGEGTYGYTF
v_call: TRBV11-2; j_call: TRBJ2-7; cdr3_length: 14; cdr3_aa: CASSLGGQGYEQYF
v_call: TRBV18; j_call: TRBJ1-2; cdr3_length: 15; cdr3_aa: CASSPTDRVRYGYTF
v_call: TRBV12-5; j_call: TRBJ2-3; cdr3_length: 13; cdr3_aa: CASGPPWEDTQYF
v_call: TRBV4-1; j_call: TRBJ2-7; cdr3_length: 14; cdr3_aa: CASSQAELSYEQYF
v_call: TRBV5-1; j_call: TRBJ2-7; cdr3_length: 16; cdr3_aa: CASSPSTWVVSYEQYF
v_call: TRBV5-8; j_call: TRBJ2-7; cdr3_length: 13; cdr3_aa: CASSRPGDYEQYF
v_call: TRBV5-1; j_call: TRBJ2-5; cdr3_length: 16; cdr3_aa: CASSLEWGTLQETQYF
v_call: TRBV10-3; j_call: TRBJ1-3; cdr3_length: 15; cdr3_aa: CAGTEGVFSGNTIYF
v_call: TRBV5-4; j_call: TRBJ2-2; cdr3_length: 15; cdr3_aa: CASSLETRNTGELFF
v_call: TRBV19; j_call: TRBJ1-2; cdr3_length: 13; cdr3_aa: CASSTSTGDGYTF
v_call: TRBV4-1; j_call: TRBJ1-2; cdr3_length: 14; cdr3_aa: CASSRDRTPYGYTF
v_call: TRBV7-8; j_call: TRBJ2-5; cdr3_length: 15; cdr3_aa: CASSLDRQGEETQYF
v_call: TRBV4-3; j_call: TRBJ2-7; cdr3_length: 17; cdr3_aa: CASSQRLASGTSYEQYF
v_call: TRBV6-1; j_call: TRBJ2-1; cdr3_length: 14; cdr3_aa: CASSELAGANEQFF
v_call: TRBV28; j_call: TRBJ1-6; cdr3_length: 13; cdr3_aa: CASSSDRNSPLHF
v_call: TRBV30; j_call: TRBJ2-5; cdr3_length: 13; cdr3_aa: CAWSVGGQETQYF
v_call: TRBV27; j_call: TRBJ1-5; cdr3_length: 13; cdr3_aa: CASARSSNQPQHF
v_call: TRBV27; j_call: TRBJ2-1; cdr3_length: 11; cdr3_aa: CASRQQNEQFF
v_call: TRBV5-1; j_call: TRBJ2-7; cdr3_length: 15; cdr3_aa: CASSTHPGSVYEQYF
v_call: TRBV5-4; j_call: TRBJ2-3; cdr3_length: 16; cdr3_aa: CASSLGGPISTDTQYF
v_call: TRBV9; j_call: TRBJ2-6; cdr3_length: 17; cdr3_aa: CASSREVGGSGANVLTF
v_call: TRBV4-1; j_call: TRBJ1-3; cdr3_length: 16; cdr3_aa: CASSQVTGFSGNTIYF
v_call: TRBV5-1; j_call: TRBJ2-7; cdr3_length: 15; cdr3_aa: CASTRISGDSYEQYF
v_call: TRBV28; j_call: TRBJ1-2; cdr3_length: 14; cdr3_aa: CASSPPRDNYGYTF
v_call: TRBV29-1; j_call: TRBJ1-3; cdr3_length: 14; cdr3_aa: CSVGGIFSGNTIYF
v_call: TRBV18; j_call: TRBJ2-5; cdr3_length: 15; cdr3_aa: CASSPLAGGQETQYF
v_call: TRBV7-9; j_call: NA; cdr3_length: 12; cdr3_aa: CAAGDGSYEQYF
v_call: TRBV11-2; j_call: TRBJ2-1; cdr3_length: 16; cdr3_aa: CASSRMLSTGGHEQFF
v_call: TRBV6-1; j_call: TRBJ2-3; cdr3_length: 11; cdr3_aa: CASSLGSPQYF
v_call: TRBV19; j_call: TRBJ1-5; cdr3_length: 14; cdr3_aa: CASSIAYSNQPQHF
v_call: TRBV18; j_call: TRBJ2-2; cdr3_length: 17; cdr3_aa: CASSPRVLAGNTGELFF
v_call: TRBV28; j_call: TRBJ1-2; cdr3_length: 16; cdr3_aa: CASSLTGTPQKVGYTF
v_call: TRBV6-1; j_call: TRBJ2-1; cdr3_length: 14; cdr3_aa: CASTLRGAHNEQFF
v_call: TRBV7-9; j_call: TRBJ2-2; cdr3_length: 11; cdr3_aa: CASPEGVELFF
v_call: TRBV30; j_call: TRBJ2-5; cdr3_length: 14; cdr3_aa: CAWSGLAVGETQYF